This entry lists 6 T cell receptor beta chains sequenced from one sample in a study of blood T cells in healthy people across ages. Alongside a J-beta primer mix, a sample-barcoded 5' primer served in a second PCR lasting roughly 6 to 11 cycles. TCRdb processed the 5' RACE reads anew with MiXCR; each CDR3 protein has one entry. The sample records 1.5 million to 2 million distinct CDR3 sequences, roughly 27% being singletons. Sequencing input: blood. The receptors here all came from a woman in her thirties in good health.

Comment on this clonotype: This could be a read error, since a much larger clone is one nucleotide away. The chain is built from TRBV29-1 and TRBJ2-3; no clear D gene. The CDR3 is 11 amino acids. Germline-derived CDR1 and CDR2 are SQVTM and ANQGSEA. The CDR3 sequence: CSVLAYYTRYF. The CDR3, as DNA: TGCAGCGTTCTGGCCTACTATACGCGGTATTTT.

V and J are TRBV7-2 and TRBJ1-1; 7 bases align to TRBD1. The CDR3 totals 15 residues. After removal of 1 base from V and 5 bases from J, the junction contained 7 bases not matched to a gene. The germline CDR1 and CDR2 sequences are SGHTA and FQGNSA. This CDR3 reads CASSLGARGRTEAFF. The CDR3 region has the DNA TGTGCCAGCAGCTTAGGGGCCAGGGGGAGGACTGAAGCTTTCTTT.

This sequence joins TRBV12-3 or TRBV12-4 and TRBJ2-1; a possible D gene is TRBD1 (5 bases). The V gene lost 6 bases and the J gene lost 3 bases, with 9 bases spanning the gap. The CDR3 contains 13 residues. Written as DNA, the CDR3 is TGTGCCAGCAGGCCAAGGGGCTACAATGAGCAGTTCTTC. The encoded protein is CASRPRGYNEQFF.

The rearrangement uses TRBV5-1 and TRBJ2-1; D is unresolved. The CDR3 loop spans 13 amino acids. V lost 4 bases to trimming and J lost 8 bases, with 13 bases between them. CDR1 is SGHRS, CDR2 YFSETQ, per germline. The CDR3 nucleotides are TGCGCCAGCAGCCCTACCGGCGATGATGAGCAGTTCTTC. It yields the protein CASSPTGDDEQFF.

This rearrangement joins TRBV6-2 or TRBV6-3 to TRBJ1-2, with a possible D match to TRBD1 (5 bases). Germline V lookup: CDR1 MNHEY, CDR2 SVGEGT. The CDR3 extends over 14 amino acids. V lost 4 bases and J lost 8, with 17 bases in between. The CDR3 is CASSSQEGFGGYTF. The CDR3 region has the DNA TGTGCCAGCAGTTCACAGGAGGGTTTTGGCGGCTACACCTTC.

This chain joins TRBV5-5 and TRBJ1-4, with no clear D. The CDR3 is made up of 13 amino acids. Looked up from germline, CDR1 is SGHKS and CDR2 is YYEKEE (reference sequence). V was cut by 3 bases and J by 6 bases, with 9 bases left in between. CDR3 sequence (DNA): TGTGCCAGCAGCTATACAGCAGATGAAAAACTGTTTTTT. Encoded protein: CASSYTADEKLFF.